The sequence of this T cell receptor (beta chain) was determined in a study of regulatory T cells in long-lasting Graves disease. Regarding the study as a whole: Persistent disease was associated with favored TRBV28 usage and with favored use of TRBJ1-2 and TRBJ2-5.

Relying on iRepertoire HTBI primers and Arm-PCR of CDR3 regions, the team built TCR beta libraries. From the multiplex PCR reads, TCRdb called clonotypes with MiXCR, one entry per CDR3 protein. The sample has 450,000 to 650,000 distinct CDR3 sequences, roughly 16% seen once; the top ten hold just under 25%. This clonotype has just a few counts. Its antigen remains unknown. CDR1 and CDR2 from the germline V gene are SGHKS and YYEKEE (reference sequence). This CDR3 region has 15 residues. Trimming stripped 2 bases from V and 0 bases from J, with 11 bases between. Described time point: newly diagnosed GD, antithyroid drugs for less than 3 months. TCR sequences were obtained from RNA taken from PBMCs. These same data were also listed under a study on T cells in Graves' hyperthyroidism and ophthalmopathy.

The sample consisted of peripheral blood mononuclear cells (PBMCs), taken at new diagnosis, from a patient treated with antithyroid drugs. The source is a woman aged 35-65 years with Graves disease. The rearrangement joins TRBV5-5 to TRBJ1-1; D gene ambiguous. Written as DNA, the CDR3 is TGTGCCAGCAGCTTTAACAGCCTTATGAACACTGAAGCTTTCTTT. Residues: CASSFNSLMNTEAFF.